The present entry profiles one TCR beta chain with its context. This clone's antigen is unknown. The sample holds no much larger clone one base away, and base qualities are not on file. The donors belonged to the validation cohort of around 110 subjects, which was separate from the roughly 700-subject first cohort. This entry belongs to a study of cytomegalovirus exposure and HLA in healthy donors (dated 2017 in TCRdb). Some background on the complete study: The 500 to 700 repertoires of the first cohort and the 95 to 150 validation repertoires were produced on the same platform, according to a later analysis. To predict cytomegalovirus infection status, the study brought together high-throughput TCR immunosequencing, statistical association of individual TCRs with disease status, and machine learning. The study aimed to test whether signatures of past pathogen exposure could be identified by cataloging public T cell receptors. Along with the roughly 670-subject first cohort, a separate validation cohort of 120 different subjects was used.

Beyond this particular receptor, the publication reports: The study gave a list of some 150 TCR beta chains associated with cytomegalovirus. A few of the identified cytomegalovirus-associated TCR beta chains were confirmed in vitro to be specific for cytomegalovirus antigens. In a later analysis, TCRs clustered in the first cohort were found to also tend to co-occur in the approximately 120 validation repertoires, with about 94% of cluster scores above 0. The classifier was reported to diagnose cytomegalovirus status with high specificity and sensitivity in both the original cohort and the validation cohort. While some public TCRs were present in many individuals, most TCR sequences turned up only very rarely across donors. A later analysis lacked HLA typing for the validation cohort, so it scored co-occurrence in that cohort across all 110 or so repertoires. According to the authors, the approach could potentially be generalized to other disease states and immunological phenotypes.

The CDR3 runs 16 residues from the cysteine to the phenylalanine. CDR3 DNA is the only sequence kept; it has 48 bases, read in frame from the first base. Per the germline V gene, SGHTA is the CDR1 and FQGNSA is the CDR2. V is shortened by 5 bases, J by 2 bases, and the region joining them spans 19 bases. The receptor library was made with the immunoSEQ multiplex PCR assay. The published analysis was carried out like this. A statistical classification framework was developed to diagnose cytomegalovirus status using the catalog of TCR beta chain sequences. TCRdb stores this immuneACCESS table with in-frame sequences only. Part of the clones is absent; in the studies checked, under half of the shortfall reflects unresolved V genes, and no reason is known for the rest. For V, J and clone size, that table is used; D and trimming come from the DNA. The sample contains 85,000 to 120,000 clones, about 95% of them found a single time. Of the sample, 0.85% to 0.95% falls within the top ten clones.

The specimen sequenced was PBMCs. The source is a woman under 30 in good health and CMV-seronegative. The chain is assembled from TRBV7-2 and TRBJ2-7, with TRBD2 tentatively as D gene (5 bases match). The CDR3 region has the sequence CASSGRRGIEPYEQYF. The base sequence is TGTGCCAGCAGCGGTAGAAGAGGGATAGAACCCTACGAGCAGTACTTC.